The T cell receptor beta chain under discussion was sequenced for a study of regulatory T cells in long-lasting Graves disease. Germline CDR1 and CDR2: SGHAT and FQNNGV. This CDR3 comprises 13 residues. V was pared by 4 bases and J by 6 bases, with 12 bases between. Time point denoted: persistent/refractory GD, antithyroid drugs over 5 years with positive TRAb. Isolated PBMC RNA provided the starting material for the TCR library. The sample holds many counts of this clonotype. Arm-PCR with iRepertoire HTBI primers amplified the CDR3 regions for these TCR beta libraries. TCRdb used MiXCR to reprocess the multiplex PCR reads, holding one entry per CDR3 protein. The sample holds about 290,000 distinct CDR3 sequences, under 25% seen once.

The receptor comes from a female donor with Graves disease. V is TRBV11-2 and J is TRBJ1-2; tentatively, D is TRBD1 (6 bases). The specimen comprised peripheral blood mononuclear cells (PBMCs), sampled when the disease was refractory, from a patient treated with antithyroid drugs. The CDR3 sequence is CASSWTDSHGYTF. In DNA form, the CDR3 reads TGTGCCAGCAGCTGGACAGACAGTCATGGCTACACCTTC.